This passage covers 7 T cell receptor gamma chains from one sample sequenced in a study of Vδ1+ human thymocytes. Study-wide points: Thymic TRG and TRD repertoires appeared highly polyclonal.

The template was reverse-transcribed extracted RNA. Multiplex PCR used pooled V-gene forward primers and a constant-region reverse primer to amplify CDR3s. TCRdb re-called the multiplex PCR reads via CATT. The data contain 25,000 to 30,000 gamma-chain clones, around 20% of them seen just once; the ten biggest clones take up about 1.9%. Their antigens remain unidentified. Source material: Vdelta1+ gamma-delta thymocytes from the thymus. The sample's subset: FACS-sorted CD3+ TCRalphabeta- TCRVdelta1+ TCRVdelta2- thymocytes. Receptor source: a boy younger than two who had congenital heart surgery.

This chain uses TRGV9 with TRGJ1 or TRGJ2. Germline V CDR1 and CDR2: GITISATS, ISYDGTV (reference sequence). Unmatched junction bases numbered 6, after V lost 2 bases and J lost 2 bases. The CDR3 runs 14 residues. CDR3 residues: CALWEETDYYKKLF. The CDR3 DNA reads TGTGCCTTGTGGGAGGAGACAGATTATTATAAGAAACTCTTT.

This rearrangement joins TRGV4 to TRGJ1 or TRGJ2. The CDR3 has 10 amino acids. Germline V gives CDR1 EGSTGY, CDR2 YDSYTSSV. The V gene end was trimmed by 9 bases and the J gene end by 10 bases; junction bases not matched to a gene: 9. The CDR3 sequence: CATVLPKKLF. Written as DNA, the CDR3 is TGTGCCACCGTTCTACCCAAGAAACTCTTT.

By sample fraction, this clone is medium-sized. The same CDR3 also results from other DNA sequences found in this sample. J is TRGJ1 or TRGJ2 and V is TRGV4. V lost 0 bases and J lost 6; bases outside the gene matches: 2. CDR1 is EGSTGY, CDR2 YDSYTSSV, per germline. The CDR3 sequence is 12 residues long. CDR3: CATWDGLYKKLF. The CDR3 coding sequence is TGTGCCACCTGGGATGGGCTTTATAAGAAACTCTTT.

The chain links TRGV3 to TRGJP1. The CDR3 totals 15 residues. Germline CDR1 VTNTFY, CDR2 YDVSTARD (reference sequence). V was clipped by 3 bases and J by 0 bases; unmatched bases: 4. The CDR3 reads CATWDLYTTGWFKIF. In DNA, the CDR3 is TGTGCCACCTGGGACCTATATACCACTGGTTGGTTCAAGATATTT.

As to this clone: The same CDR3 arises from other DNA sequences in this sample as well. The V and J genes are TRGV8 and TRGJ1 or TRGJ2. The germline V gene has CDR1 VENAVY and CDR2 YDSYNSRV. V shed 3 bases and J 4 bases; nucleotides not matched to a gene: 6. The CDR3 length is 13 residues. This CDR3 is CATWDSLYYKKLF. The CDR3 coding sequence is TGTGCCACCTGGGATTCTTTATATTATAAGAAACTCTTT.

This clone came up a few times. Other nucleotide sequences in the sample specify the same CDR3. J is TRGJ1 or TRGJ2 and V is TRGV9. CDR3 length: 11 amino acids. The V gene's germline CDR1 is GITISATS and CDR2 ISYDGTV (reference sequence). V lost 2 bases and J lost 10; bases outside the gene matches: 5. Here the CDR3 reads CALWEARKKLF. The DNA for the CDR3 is TGTGCCTTGTGGGAGGCTCGGAAGAAACTCTTT.

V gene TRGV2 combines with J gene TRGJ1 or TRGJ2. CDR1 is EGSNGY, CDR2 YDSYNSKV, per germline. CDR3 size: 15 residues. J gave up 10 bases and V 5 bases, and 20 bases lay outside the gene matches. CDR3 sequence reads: CATWAGVDGGLKKLF. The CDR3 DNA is TGTGCCACCTGGGCAGGGGTTGATGGCGGCCTCAAGAAACTCTTT.